The T cell receptor (beta chain) under discussion was sequenced for a study of T-cell memory formation after mild COVID-19. About the research overall: Largely, TCR clusters stayed within a single donor.

The CDR3 is 14 amino acids. The V and J ends lost 6 bases and 10 bases, in that order; junction bases with no gene match: 10. TCRdb independently ran MiXCR on the 5' RACE reads; one entry per CDR3 protein. The sample shows 550,000 to 700,000 distinct CDR3 sequences, 15% to 20% of them seen only once. Study-wide findings and caveats: CD8+ contracting clones occupied EMRA, while CD4+ ones occupied mainly CM and EM.

This clonotype was detected only a few times. Its antigen is unidentified. Specimen: PBMCs or a T cell subset sorted from them (not recorded which). The genes are TRBV12-3 or TRBV12-4 and TRBJ2-1; 9 nucleotides align to TRBD2. The sequence came from an adult woman who had mild COVID-19 (a few samples of this study predate the infection). Cell type and time point are not known. The DNA for the CDR3 is TGTGCCAGCAGCCCGGCCCAGCGGGGGGTCGAGCAGTTCTTC. Translated, it gives CASSPAQRGVEQFF.